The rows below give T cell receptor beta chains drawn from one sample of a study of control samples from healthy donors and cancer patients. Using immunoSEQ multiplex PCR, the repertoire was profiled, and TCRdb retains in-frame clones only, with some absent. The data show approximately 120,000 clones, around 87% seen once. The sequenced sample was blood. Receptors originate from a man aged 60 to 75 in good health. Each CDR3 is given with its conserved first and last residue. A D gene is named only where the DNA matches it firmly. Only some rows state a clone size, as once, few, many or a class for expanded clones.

CDR3: CASSMGVTDTQYF
DNA: TGTGCCAGTAGTATGGGGGTCACAGATACGCAGTATTTT
J: TRBJ2-3
V: TRBV19
D: NA
size: few

CDR3: CASTWTSTDTQYF
DNA: TGTGCCAGCACTTGGACTAGCACAGATACGCAGTATTTT
J: TRBJ2-3
V: TRBV6-6
D: NA
size: once

CDR3: CASSPQGPTDTQYF
DNA: TGTGCCAGTAGTCCCCAGGGGCCGACAGATACGCAGTATTTT
J: TRBJ2-3
V: TRBV19
D: NA
size: NA

CDR3: CSASVRTGTQPQHF
DNA: TGCAGTGCTAGTGTTAGGACAGGGACTCAGCCCCAGCATTTT
J: TRBJ1-5
V: TRBV20-1
D: TRBD1
size: few

CDR3: CASSLVPAMNTEAFF
DNA: TGTGCCAGCAGCTTAGTCCCAGCTATGAACACTGAAGCTTTCTTT
J: TRBJ1-1
V: TRBV11-2
D: NA
size: once

CDR3: CASSESPDTQYF
DNA: TGTGCCAGCAGTGAATCCCCAGATACGCAGTATTTT
J: TRBJ2-3
V: TRBV2
D: NA
size: NA

CDR3: CASSLESVGSYEQYF
DNA: TGTGCCAGCAGCTTAGAGTCCGTGGGGTCCTACGAGCAGTACTTC
J: TRBJ2-7
V: TRBV7-8
D: NA
size: NA

CDR3: CASSLGTGVSYEQYF
DNA: TGTGCCAGCAGCTTAGGGACAGGCGTTTCCTACGAGCAGTACTTC
J: TRBJ2-7
V: TRBV7-2
D: TRBD1
size: NA

CDR3: CASSGRQGNTEAFF
DNA: TGTGCCAGCAGCGGACGACAGGGGAACACTGAAGCTTTCTTT
J: TRBJ1-1
V: TRBV7-2
D: TRBD1
size: NA

CDR3: CASRAGGVAEAFF
DNA: TGTGCCAGCAGGGCAGGGGGCGTAGCTGAAGCTTTCTTT
J: TRBJ1-1
V: TRBV6-5
D: TRBD1
size: NA

CDR3: CASRGQGGYEQYF
DNA: TGTGCCAGCAGGGGGCAGGGGGGCTACGAGCAGTACTTC
J: TRBJ2-7
V: TRBV6-5
D: NA
size: NA

CDR3: CASSRNPGGNALTEAFF
DNA: TGTGCCAGCAGCCGGAATCCAGGGGGGAACGCCCTCACTGAAGCTTTCTTT
J: TRBJ1-1
V: TRBV5-5
D: TRBD1
size: NA

CDR3: CASSWTGITNEKLFF
DNA: TGCGCCAGCAGCTGGACAGGGATTACAAATGAAAAACTGTTTTTT
J: TRBJ1-4
V: TRBV5-1
D: TRBD1
size: NA

CDR3: CASSLWGHMNTEAFF
DNA: TGTGCCAGCAGCTTATGGGGACATATGAACACTGAAGCTTTCTTT
J: TRBJ1-1
V: TRBV7-2
D: NA
size: NA

CDR3: CATSDTGWGYGYTF
DNA: TGTGCCACCAGTGATACAGGGTGGGGCTATGGCTACACCTTC
J: TRBJ1-2
V: TRBV24-1
D: NA
size: NA

CDR3: CASGTTGVDEQFF
DNA: TGTGCCAGTGGAACCACAGGGGTCGATGAGCAGTTCTTC
J: TRBJ2-1
V: TRBV19
D: TRBD1
size: NA

CDR3: CASSLFGGFDSEKLFF
DNA: TGTGCCAGCAGCCTATTTGGGGGGTTCGACTCAGAAAAACTGTTTTTT
J: TRBJ1-4
V: TRBV7-2
D: NA
size: NA

CDR3: CASSAALASTDTQYF
DNA: TGTGCCAGCAGCGCAGCATTAGCTAGCACAGATACGCAGTATTTT
J: TRBJ2-3
V: TRBV7-8
D: NA
size: NA

CDR3: CASRPERTPNTEAFF
DNA: TGTGCCAGCAGGCCTGAGCGCACTCCGAACACTGAAGCTTTCTTT
J: TRBJ1-1
V: TRBV27
D: NA
size: NA

CDR3: CASSLTVNSNQPQHF
DNA: TGTGCCAGCAGTTTAACCGTAAATAGCAATCAGCCCCAGCATTTT
J: TRBJ1-5
V: TRBV28
D: NA
size: once

CDR3: CASSPYVGEGGYTF
DNA: TGTGCCAGCTCACCATACGTCGGGGAAGGAGGCTACACCTTC
J: TRBJ1-2
V: TRBV18
D: NA
size: NA

CDR3: CASSQDRTGSDGYTF
DNA: TGTGCCAGCAGCCAAGATAGGACAGGGTCGGATGGCTACACCTTC
J: TRBJ1-2
V: TRBV3-1/TRBV3-2
D: TRBD1
size: few

CDR3: CAWSGGTYEQYF
DNA: TGTGCCTGGAGTGGCGGTACCTACGAGCAGTACTTC
J: TRBJ2-7
V: TRBV30
D: NA
size: NA

CDR3: CASSLVPGQGTGELFF
DNA: TGTGCCAGCAGCTTAGTCCCGGGACAGGGCACCGGGGAGCTGTTTTTT
J: TRBJ2-2
V: TRBV7-2
D: TRBD1
size: NA

CDR3: CASSNQTGGRELFF
DNA: TGTGCCAGCAGTAACCAGACAGGGGGCCGGGAGCTGTTTTTT
J: TRBJ2-2
V: TRBV6-5
D: TRBD1
size: NA

CDR3: CASGLGTGSNQPQHF
DNA: TGTGCCAGCGGACTCGGGACAGGGAGCAATCAGCCCCAGCATTTT
J: TRBJ1-5
V: TRBV18
D: TRBD1
size: NA

CDR3: CASSRDRGHGEKLFF
DNA: TGCGCCAGCAGCCGGGACAGGGGGCACGGCGAAAAACTGTTTTTT
J: TRBJ1-4
V: TRBV10-1
D: TRBD1
size: once

CDR3: CASILRGTYNSPLHF
DNA: TGTGCCAGCATACTGCGGGGTACCTATAATTCACCCCTCCACTTT
J: TRBJ1-6
V: TRBV6-5
D: NA
size: NA

CDR3: CASSYSGDSFGTIYF
DNA: TGTGCCAGCAGTTACTCGGGGGATTCCTTCGGAACCATATATTTT
J: TRBJ1-3
V: TRBV6-5
D: NA
size: few

CDR3: CASSPGQNSNQPQHF
DNA: TGTGCCAGCTCACCGGGACAGAATAGCAATCAGCCCCAGCATTTT
J: TRBJ1-5
V: TRBV18
D: TRBD1
size: NA